What follows are 18 T cell receptor beta chains derived from one specimen sequenced in a study of T cells after yellow fever vaccination. TCRdb processed the 5' RACE reads anew with MiXCR; each CDR3 protein has one entry. The sample holds 450,000 to 650,000 distinct CDR3 sequences, around a fifth seen once. The sample in question was PBMCs, obtained roughly 23 days after the first yellow fever vaccination. These receptors all come from a young man who received the YFV17D yellow fever vaccine.

The chain recombines TRBV6-2 or TRBV6-3 with TRBJ1-5; D gene ambiguous. V lost 2 bases, J lost 3 bases, and 17 bases lay in between. CDR1 is MNHEY and CDR2 is SVGEGT in the germline V gene. The CDR3 length is 17 residues. CDR3 DNA sequence: TGTGCCAGCAGTTACGTCCCCCGGAGCACCTTCAATCAGCCCCAGCATTTT. It translates to CASSYVPRSTFNQPQHF.

The sample holds a few counts of this clonotype. The CDR3 DNA is TGTGCCAGCCGCGAGGGGGCTAGCGTGGATACGCAGTATTTT. Its protein is CASREGASVDTQYF. The rearrangement links TRBV7-9 to TRBJ2-3; TRBD1 is a possible D gene (7 bases). The V end lost 8 bases, the J end lost 6 bases, and 18 bases lay between the germline ends. The V gene's germline CDR1 is SEHNR and CDR2 FQNEAQ (reference sequence). The CDR3 loop spans 14 amino acids.

V usage is TRBV4-1 and J usage is TRBJ2-7; D is tentatively TRBD1 or TRBD2 (5 bases each). The CDR3 sequence is 16 residues long. From germline, CDR1 is MGHRA and CDR2 YSYEKL. V was clipped by 1 base and J by 0 bases, with 13 bases between them. The CDR3 spells CASSQGPGQDSYEQYF. The CDR3 region has the DNA TGCGCCAGCAGCCAAGGTCCGGGGCAGGACTCCTACGAGCAGTACTTC.

J is TRBJ2-3 and V is TRBV5-1; 11 bases are a match to TRBD2. The CDR3 length is 17 residues. Germline lookup yields CDR1 SGHRS and CDR2 YFSETQ. With 4 bases clipped from V and 3 bases from J, the junction kept 10 bases outside the gene matches. The CDR3 here is CASSPLDSGGATDTQYF. The CDR3 DNA reads TGCGCCAGCAGCCCGCTGGATAGCGGGGGGGCAACAGATACGCAGTATTTT.

V usage is TRBV4-1 and J usage is TRBJ2-3; possibly TRBD2 for D (5 bases). The CDR3 loop spans 15 amino acids. With 2 bases removed from V and 6 bases from J, the gap between germline ends came to 15 bases. Germline V gene sequence: CDR1 MGHRA, CDR2 YSYEKL. The DNA for the CDR3 is TGCGCCAGCAGCCAACGGACTCTCTTTGGGGATACGCAGTATTTT. This codes for CASSQRTLFGDTQYF.

The chain has TRBV20-1 and TRBJ2-1; 12 positions match TRBD2. Germline lookup yields CDR1 DFQATT and CDR2 SNEGSKA (reference sequence). The CDR3 consists of 14 residues. The J segment lost 6 bases and the V segment lost 5 bases, leaving 5 bases of the junction unmatched. CDR3 residues: CSAPSSGGGNEQFF. DNA for the CDR3: TGCAGTGCTCCTTCTAGCGGGGGGGGCAATGAGCAGTTCTTC.

The chain couples TRBV7-2 to TRBJ1-2; a possible D gene is TRBD1 (6 bases). The CDR3 totals 14 residues. V lost 1 base and J lost 3, with 9 bases in between. CDR1 SGHTA and CDR2 FQGNSA come from the germline V gene. The CDR3 protein is CASSLGQDYYGYTF. In DNA, the CDR3 is TGTGCCAGCAGCTTAGGACAGGACTACTATGGCTACACCTTC.

The sample holds a few counts of this clonotype. The chain is built from TRBV5-1 and TRBJ2-3; TRBD1 agrees at 7 bases. Germline loops: CDR1 SGHRS, CDR2 YFSETQ. This CDR3 comprises 14 residues. V was clipped by 4 bases and J by 4 bases; unmatched bases: 6. DNA of the CDR3: TGCGCCAGCAGCCGGGGACAGCAATCAGATACGCAGTATTTT. It translates to CASSRGQQSDTQYF.

This clonotype was observed a handful of times. The rearrangement links TRBV18 to TRBJ2-7; D is perhaps TRBD2 (5 bases). The V and J ends lost 3 bases and 5 bases respectively, with 8 bases between them. Germline CDR1 is KGHSH and CDR2 is LQKENI. The CDR3 loop spans 12 amino acids. The CDR3 DNA follows: TGTGCCAGCTCACCCCCGGGGAACGAGCAGTACTTC. It yields the protein CASSPPGNEQYF. The full variable domain, with the rest looked up from reference TRBV18 and TRBJ2-7, is NAGVMQNPRHLVRRRGQEARLRCSPMKGHSHVYWYRQLPEEGLKFMVYLQKENIIDESGMPKERFSAEFPKEGPSILRIQQVVRGDSAAYFCASSPPGNEQYFGPGTRLTVT.

This rearrangement joins TRBV28 to TRBJ2-5, with D uncertain. Germline CDR1 is MDHEN and CDR2 is SYDVKM. V was pared by 5 bases and J by 5 bases, with 9 bases between. This CDR3 region has 12 residues. DNA of the CDR3: TGTGCCAGCAGTCGAGGAACCGAGACCCAGTACTTC. Amino acids: CASSRGTETQYF. Supplemented by reference TRBV28 and TRBJ2-5, the full variable domain reads DVKVTQSSRYLVKRTGEKVFLECVQDMDHENMFWYRQDPGLGLRLIYFSYDVKMKEKGDIPEGYSVSREKKERFSLILESASTNQTSMYLCASSRGTETQYFGPGTRLLVL.

V gene TRBV5-4 combines with J gene TRBJ2-5, with TRBD2 matching 7 bases. Germline values: CDR1 SGHNT, CDR2 YYREEE (reference sequence). The CDR3 is made up of 16 amino acids. Trimming removed 4 bases from V and 2 bases from J; junction bases left unmatched: 11. The CDR3 DNA is TGTGCCAGCAGCCCGGATACGGGGGGAACTCAAGAGACCCAGTACTTC. It specifies CASSPDTGGTQETQYF.

V and J are TRBV10-3 and TRBJ2-2; TRBD1 matches at 9 bases. The CDR3 totals 16 residues. After removal of 6 bases from V and 4 bases from J, the junction contained 9 bases not matched to a gene. Germline CDR1 reads ENHRY; CDR2 reads SYGVKD. CDR3 residues: CAIRHSGTGSTGELFF. In DNA, the CDR3 is TGTGCCATCAGACACTCCGGGACAGGGTCCACCGGGGAGCTGTTTTTT.

This clonotype was counted between two and nine times. The V and J genes are TRBV27 and TRBJ2-1; TRBD1 aligns across 8 bases. This CDR3 is built from 12 residues. The V and J ends lost 4 bases and 12 bases, in that order; junction bases with no gene match: 5. Germline V gives CDR1 MNHEY, CDR2 SMNVEV (reference sequence). The CDR3 region has the DNA TGTGCCAGCAGTTCCACCGGGACAGGGCAGTTCTTC. Protein product: CASSSTGTGQFF.

The gene calls are TRBV15 and TRBJ2-2; D tentatively reads TRBD1 or TRBD2 (5 bases each). Germline values: CDR1 LNHNV, CDR2 YYDKDF (reference sequence). Trimming removed 1 base from V and 7 bases from J, with 16 bases in between. CDR3 length: 16 amino acids. CDR3 bases: TGTGCCACCAGCAGAGTTGGGACCCGGGACCTCGGGGAGCTGTTTTTT. As protein: CATSRVGTRDLGELFF. The full variable domain, its missing parts supplied by reference TRBV15 and TRBJ2-2, is DAMVIQNPRYQVTQFGKPVTLSCSQTLNHNVMYWYQQKSSQAPKLLFHYYDKDFNNEADTPDNFQSRRPNTSFCFLDIRSPGLGDTAMYLCATSRVGTRDLGELFFGEGSRLTVL.

The genes are TRBV5-4 and TRBJ2-1; a possible D gene is TRBD2 (5 bases). This CDR3 is 13 amino acids long. The V gene's germline CDR1 is SGHNT and CDR2 YYREEE (reference sequence). Trimming took off 0 bases at V and 6 bases at J, with 7 bases between the two ends. CDR3 nucleotide sequence: TGTGCCAGCAGCTTGGCGGCGGGCAATGAGCAGTTCTTC. It specifies CASSLAAGNEQFF.

This clonotype was observed a handful of times. The chain uses TRBV25-1 and TRBJ2-1; a possible D gene is TRBD2 (5 bases). Trimming took 9 bases from V and 12 from J, leaving 24 bases between them. The CDR3 covers 14 residues. CDR1 is MGHDK, CDR2 SYGVNS, per germline. The CDR3 loop is CASPGLVESSRQFF. DNA for the CDR3: TGTGCCAGTCCGGGGTTGGTTGAGTCTAGCCGGCAGTTCTTC. Using reference TRBV25-1 and TRBJ2-1 for the parts outside the CDR3, the full variable domain is EADIYQTPRYLVIGTGKKITLECSQTMGHDKMYWYQQDPGMELHLIHYSYGVNSTEKGDLSSESTVSRIRTEHFPLTLESARPSHTSQYLCASPGLVESSRQFFGPGTRLTVL.

V usage is TRBV2 and J usage is TRBJ1-4, with D possibly being TRBD1 (5 bases). The V end lost 6 bases, the J end lost 2 bases, and 10 bases lay between the germline ends. Germline V gene lookup returns CDR1 SNHLY and CDR2 FYNNEI. The CDR3 has 14 amino acids. CDR3 bases: TGTGCCAGCAGGGCGAGGGGCACTAATGAAAAACTGTTTTTT. Translating gives CASRARGTNEKLFF.

The V gene is TRBV12-3 or TRBV12-4, the J gene TRBJ1-6, with D uncertain. V was shortened by 6 bases and J by 11 bases, with 11 bases between the two germline ends. This CDR3 has 12 residues. The DNA for the CDR3 is TGTGCCAGCAGGGCTGTACAAACACCCCTCCACTTT. Protein sequence: CASRAVQTPLHF.